This T cell receptor (beta chain) was captured by sequencing in a study of breast tumors, draining lymph nodes, adjacent tissues. Study-level points and caveats: Tumor repertoires ranked between lymph nodes and nontumor tissue in diversity, with V and J gene preferences. Luminal-like breast cancer showed significantly higher tumor–nontumor repertoire similarity than basal-like. The lymph node origin of tumor T cells was framed as consistent with a hypothesis, not demonstrated. Findings are consistent with lymph node origin and intratumoral expansion of most tumor T cells.

Concerning this clonotype itself: Its antigen is still unknown.

MiXCR, run by TCRdb on the multiplex PCR reads, gives a single entry per CDR3 protein. The table lists about 60,000 distinct CDR3 sequences, 45% to 65% of them singletons. With 3 bases removed from V and 0 bases from J, the gap between germline ends came to 3 bases. In germline, CDR1 is DFQATT, CDR2 SNEGSKA (reference sequence). This CDR3 comprises 13 residues. This sequence originates from a female donor with breast cancer. Some clones in this sample may be carry-over from other donors' samples. The specimen was breast tumor tissue. This rearrangement joins TRBV20-1 to TRBJ2-6; D is uncertain. The CDR3 DNA reads TGCAGTGCTAGTTTCTCTGGGGCCAACGTCCTGACTTTC. Its protein product is CSASFSGANVLTF.